This is a list of T cell receptor beta chains from one sample in a study of CD8+ T cells in alopecia areata. Sequenced by immunoSEQ multiplex PCR; TCRdb stores in-frame clones only, minus some. Found here are about 210,000 clones, roughly 40% of them singletons; the top ten hold approximately 2.4%. This sample comprised CD4+ T cells sorted from blood, obtained at roughly week 36, from a patient treated with tofacitinib. The receptors here all came from a human donor with alopecia areata. Both conserved end residues are part of each CDR3. D genes are given only for firm matches. Expanded clones are given a class, and other clones once, few, many or no size at all.

v_call,d_call,j_call,clone_size,cdr3_aa,cdr3_nt
TRBV28,TRBD1,TRBJ2-7,few,CASSLRSGGSEQYF,TGTGCCAGCAGTTTAAGGTCAGGGGGTAGCGAGCAGTACTTC
TRBV29-1,.,TRBJ2-3,few,CSVEVGTGYTDTQYF,TGCAGCGTTGAAGTTGGTACAGGGTACACAGATACGCAGTATTTT
TRBV9,.,TRBJ1-1,.,CASSVVSVNTEAFF,TGTGCCAGCAGCGTAGTGTCTGTGAACACTGAAGCTTTCTTT
TRBV7-2,TRBD1,TRBJ2-2,many,CASSLDQGDGELFF,TGTGCCAGCAGCTTAGATCAGGGGGACGGGGAGCTGTTTTTT
TRBV29-1,TRBD2,TRBJ2-2,few,CRISGRTVTGELFF,TGCAGGATTAGCGGGAGGACGGTCACCGGGGAGCTGTTTTTT
TRBV25-1,TRBD2,TRBJ2-7,.,CASRTSGGISEQYF,TGTGCCAGCAGAACTAGCGGGGGTATCTCCGAGCAGTACTTC
TRBV29-1,TRBD1,TRBJ2-7,.,CSVDQPGQGSYEQYF,TGCAGCGTTGATCAACCGGGACAGGGGTCCTACGAGCAGTACTTC
TRBV5-6,TRBD1,TRBJ2-5,.,CASSLLGGGETQYF,TGTGCCAGCAGCTTGTTAGGGGGCGGGGAGACCCAGTACTTC
TRBV7-2,TRBD2,TRBJ2-2,many,CASSLTSGSSTGELFF,TGTGCCAGCAGCTTAACTAGCGGGTCAAGCACCGGGGAGCTGTTTTTT
TRBV29-1,TRBD2,TRBJ2-1,.,CSVLTSGRPSSYNEQFF,TGCAGCGTTCTGACTAGCGGGAGGCCGAGCTCCTACAATGAGCAGTTCTTC
TRBV30,.,TRBJ2-3,.,CAWSGGRARTDTQYF,TGTGCCTGGAGTGGAGGCAGGGCTCGCACAGATACGCAGTATTTT
TRBV19,.,TRBJ2-2,.,CATTRTANTGELFF,TGTGCCACCACCAGGACTGCGAACACCGGGGAGCTGTTTTTT
TRBV7-8,.,TRBJ1-1,.,CASSLGGLTEAFF,TGTGCCAGCAGCTTAGGGGGACTCACTGAAGCTTTCTTT
TRBV5-1,TRBD1,TRBJ1-3,.,CASTTGSGNTIYF,TGCGCCAGCACGACAGGGTCTGGAAACACCATATATTTT
TRBV18,TRBD2,TRBJ2-7,.,CASSDAGGHEYF,TGTGCCAGCTCCGACGCGGGGGGGCATGAGTACTTC
TRBV4-1,TRBD2,TRBJ2-2,.,CASSQRGGVTGTGELFF,TGCGCCAGCAGCCAACGTGGGGGGGTCACGGGCACCGGGGAGCTGTTTTTT
TRBV29-1,TRBD1,TRBJ2-1,.,CSAGQGASEQFF,TGCAGCGCCGGACAGGGGGCGAGTGAGCAGTTCTTC
TRBV6-5,.,TRBJ2-7,few,CASTRTDTYEQYF,TGTGCCAGCACCAGGACAGATACCTACGAGCAGTACTTC
TRBV5-1,TRBD2,TRBJ2-1,few,CASSSKNLAGGYNEQFF,TGCGCCAGCAGCTCAAAAAACCTAGCGGGAGGATACAATGAGCAGTTCTTC
TRBV5-1,.,TRBJ2-1,few,CASSLSGALYNEQFF,TGCGCCAGCAGTTTGTCGGGGGCGCTCTACAATGAGCAGTTCTTC
TRBV15,TRBD2,TRBJ2-7,few,CATSRDPTSAISYEQYF,TGTGCCACCAGCAGGGACCCGACTAGCGCCATTTCCTACGAGCAGTACTTC
TRBV29-1,.,TRBJ1-2,.,CSVDTNYGYTF,TGCAGCGTGGACACAAACTATGGCTACACCTTC
TRBV7-2,.,TRBJ2-3,.,CASSLGLGTDTQYF,TGTGCCAGCAGCTTGGGGTTGGGCACAGATACGCAGTATTTT
TRBV7-2,TRBD1,TRBJ1-1,.,CASSVTGGTEAFF,TGTGCCAGCAGCGTAACAGGGGGCACTGAAGCTTTCTTT
TRBV25-1,.,TRBJ2-7,.,CASSEPGAGGYEQYF,TGTGCCAGCAGTGAACCTGGGGCTGGGGGCTACGAGCAGTACTTC
TRBV2,TRBD2,TRBJ2-7,.,CAIGTSGSKAYEQYF,TGTGCCATAGGGACTAGCGGGAGTAAGGCCTACGAGCAGTACTTC
TRBV12-5,.,TRBJ1-1,.,CASGSTPEGSGAFF,TGTGCTAGTGGCTCGACTCCCGAGGGGAGTGGGGCTTTCTTT
TRBV7-8,.,TRBJ2-6,.,CASSFIALDFSGANVLTF,TGTGCCAGCAGCTTTATAGCCCTCGACTTCTCTGGGGCCAACGTCCTGACTTTC
TRBV5-1,TRBD1,TRBJ1-2,.,CASGQGNDYGYTF,TGCGCCAGCGGACAGGGGAATGACTATGGCTACACCTTC
TRBV4-2,.,TRBJ1-5,few,CASSQDQRLAPNQPQHF,TGTGCCAGCAGCCAAGATCAAAGACTGGCGCCAAATCAGCCCCAGCATTTT
TRBV5-1,TRBD2,TRBJ2-1,.,CASSLVAGGYNEQFF,TGCGCCAGCAGCTTGGTAGCGGGAGGGTACAATGAGCAGTTCTTC
TRBV20-1,TRBD1,TRBJ2-7,.,CSAKQGIEQYF,TGCAGTGCTAAACAGGGGATCGAGCAGTACTTC
TRBV5-1,.,TRBJ1-1,few,CASKGGTEAFF,TGCGCCAGCAAGGGAGGCACTGAAGCTTTCTTT
TRBV5-5,.,TRBJ2-5,.,CASSLAPQETQYF,TGTGCCAGCAGCTTGGCTCCTCAGGAGACCCAGTACTTC
TRBV11-2,.,TRBJ2-1,.,CASSLGGYYNEQFF,TGTGCCAGCAGCTTAGGAGGGTATTACAATGAGCAGTTCTTC
TRBV30,.,TRBJ2-7,.,CAWSGRYEQYF,TGTGCCTGGAGTGGACGATACGAGCAGTACTTC
TRBV19,TRBD1,TRBJ2-7,.,CASSRGQIYEQYF,TGTGCCAGTAGTAGGGGACAGATTTACGAGCAGTACTTC
TRBV9,.,TRBJ2-3,.,CASSPLVSTDTQYF,TGTGCCAGCAGTCCGCTAGTGTCCACAGATACGCAGTATTTT
TRBV29-1,.,TRBJ1-1,few,CSAYETVLEAFF,TGCAGCGCCTATGAAACAGTGTTGGAAGCTTTCTTT
TRBV10-1,TRBD2,TRBJ2-1,few,CASSDSGTSGNEQFF,TGCGCCAGCAGTGATTCCGGGACTAGCGGAAATGAGCAGTTCTTC
TRBV2,.,TRBJ1-4,.,CARNRLGDGEKLFF,TGTGCCAGGAATCGGCTCGGTGACGGCGAAAAACTGTTTTTT
TRBV29-1,TRBD2,TRBJ2-1,.,CSVAPSGRSYNEQFF,TGCAGCGTGGCACCTAGCGGGAGGTCCTACAATGAGCAGTTCTTC
TRBV4-2,.,TRBJ2-7,few,CASSQVAGEQYF,TGTGCCAGCAGCCAAGTGGCGGGCGAGCAGTACTTC
TRBV29-1,.,TRBJ2-5,few,CSGPRGETQYF,TGCTCCGGCCCCCGGGGGGAGACCCAGTACTTC
TRBV6-5,.,TRBJ2-1,few,CATRGGGDNEQFF,TGTGCCACCCGAGGAGGGGGGGACAATGAGCAGTTCTTC